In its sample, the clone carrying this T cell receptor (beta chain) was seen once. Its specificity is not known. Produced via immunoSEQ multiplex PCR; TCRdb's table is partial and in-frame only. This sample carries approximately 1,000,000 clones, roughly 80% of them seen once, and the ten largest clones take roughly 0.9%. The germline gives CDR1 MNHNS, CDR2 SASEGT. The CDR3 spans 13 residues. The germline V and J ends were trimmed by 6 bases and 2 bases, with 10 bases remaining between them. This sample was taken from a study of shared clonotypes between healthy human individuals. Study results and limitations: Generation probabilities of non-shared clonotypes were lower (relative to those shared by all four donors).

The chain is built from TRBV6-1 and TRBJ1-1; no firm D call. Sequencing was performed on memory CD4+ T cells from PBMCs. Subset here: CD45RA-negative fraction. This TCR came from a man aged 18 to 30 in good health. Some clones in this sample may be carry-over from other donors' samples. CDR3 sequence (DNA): TGTGCCAGCAGCATCGAGCCTAACACTGAAGCTTTCTTT. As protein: CASSIEPNTEAFF.